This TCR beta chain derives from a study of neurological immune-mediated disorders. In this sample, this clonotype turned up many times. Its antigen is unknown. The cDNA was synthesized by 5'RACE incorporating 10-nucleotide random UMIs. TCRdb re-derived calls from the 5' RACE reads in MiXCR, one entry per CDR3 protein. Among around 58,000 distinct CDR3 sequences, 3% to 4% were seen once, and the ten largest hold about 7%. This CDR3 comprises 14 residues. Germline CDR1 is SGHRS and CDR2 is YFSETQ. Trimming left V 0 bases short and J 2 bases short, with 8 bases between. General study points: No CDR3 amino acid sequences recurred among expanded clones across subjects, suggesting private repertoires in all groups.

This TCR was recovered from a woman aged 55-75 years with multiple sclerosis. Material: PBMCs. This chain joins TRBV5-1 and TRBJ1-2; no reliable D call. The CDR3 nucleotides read TGCGCCAGCAGCTTGGTTTTCGGGAACTATGGCTACACCTTC. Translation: CASSLVFGNYGYTF.